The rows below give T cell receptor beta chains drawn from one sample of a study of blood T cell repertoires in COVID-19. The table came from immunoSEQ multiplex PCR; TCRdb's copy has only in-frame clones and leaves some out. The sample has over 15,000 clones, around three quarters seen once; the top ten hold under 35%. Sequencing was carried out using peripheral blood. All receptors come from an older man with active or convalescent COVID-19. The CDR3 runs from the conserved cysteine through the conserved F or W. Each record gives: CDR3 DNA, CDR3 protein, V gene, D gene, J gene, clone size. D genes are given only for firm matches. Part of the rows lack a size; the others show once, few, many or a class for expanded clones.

TGTGCCAGCAGCGGGAGGGGCGGTAATGAGCAGTTCTTC	CASSGRGGNEQFF	TRBV5-4	TRBD2	TRBJ2-1	.
TGTGCCTGGAGTGTACCAGGGGGTTGGACTGAAGCTTTCTTT	CAWSVPGGWTEAFF	TRBV30	TRBD1	TRBJ1-1	.
TGTGCCAGCTCACCCCAGAACCCCGGACAATATTACGAGCAGTACTTC	CASSPQNPGQYYEQYF	TRBV18	.	TRBJ2-7	.
TGTGCCAGCAGCTTAAACCAGGGCCCCTATGGCTACACCTTC	CASSLNQGPYGYTF	TRBV7-2	.	TRBJ1-2	.
TGTGCCAGCAGCTTAGGGGGGCCCGGCGGGAATGAGCAGTTCTTC	CASSLGGPGGNEQFF	TRBV7-2	.	TRBJ2-1	.
TGTGCCTGGAGTGCTGTCGGCAATCAGCCCCAGCATTTT	CAWSAVGNQPQHF	TRBV30	.	TRBJ1-5	.
TGCGCCAGCAGCTTGGCCCCGACTAGCGGGAGTTATGAGCAGTTCTTC	CASSLAPTSGSYEQFF	TRBV5-1	TRBD2	TRBJ2-1	.
TGTGCCAGCAGCGCGAATACAGGGGGCACTGAAGCTTTCTTT	CASSANTGGTEAFF	TRBV7-2	TRBD1	TRBJ1-1	.
TGTGCCACCGGGGGGCTCCAAGAGACCCAGTACTTC	CATGGLQETQYF	TRBV6-5	.	TRBJ2-5	.
TGCGCCAGCAGCCCAGGGGAAAGGGCTTTCTTT	CASSPGERAFF	TRBV5-1	.	TRBJ1-1	few
TGTGCCAGCAGCTTCTCCGGGAGCCAAGAGACCCAGTACTTC	CASSFSGSQETQYF	TRBV7-2	.	TRBJ2-5	.
TGCGCCAGCAGCTTGGGGACAGGGGAAAAACTGTTTTTT	CASSLGTGEKLFF	TRBV5-1	TRBD1	TRBJ1-4	.
TGCGCCAGCAGCTTGGGCCCAGGGCCCTCTGGAAACACCATATATTTT	CASSLGPGPSGNTIYF	TRBV5-1	.	TRBJ1-3	.
TGCGCCAGCAGCTGGGGACAGGGGGCGGGCGAGCAGTACTTC	CASSWGQGAGEQYF	TRBV5-1	TRBD1	TRBJ2-7	.
TGTGCCAGCAGCGCGACTGCGACCCGGACCTACGAGCAGTACTTC	CASSATATRTYEQYF	TRBV16	.	TRBJ2-7	few
TGTGCCACCAGTGATGACAGGGGAAGAGCTTTCTTT	CATSDDRGRAFF	TRBV24-1	TRBD1	TRBJ1-1	once
TGTGCCACCAGCAGAGATAACGGGGTGGAGCAGTACTTC	CATSRDNGVEQYF	TRBV15	.	TRBJ2-7	.
.	CASSSSGLAAETQYF	TRBV27	.	TRBJ2-5	.
TGTGCCAGCAGCGCCCCCTTAGCGCCGCGTCATTTT	CASSAPLAPRHF	TRBV28	.	TRBJ1-5	few
TGTGCCAGCAGTTTAAGTAGGGGAGGTGAAGCTTTCTTT	CASSLSRGGEAFF	TRBV28	.	TRBJ1-1	few
TGTGCCAGCAGTCTGTCCGGGACAGGGTCTAATGAGCAGTTCTTC	CASSLSGTGSNEQFF	TRBV28	TRBD1	TRBJ2-1	.
TGTGCCACCAGCCGTGCGGGGGAGGGGACAGATACGCAGTATTTT	CATSRAGEGTDTQYF	TRBV15	TRBD2	TRBJ2-3	.
TGTGCCAGCTCACCACTGCAGGGGGCTACCACCGGGGAGCTGTTTTTT	CASSPLQGATTGELFF	TRBV18	TRBD1	TRBJ2-2	.
TGTGCCAACGGGGGAAACAACTATGGCTACACCTTC	CANGGNNYGYTF	TRBV2	.	TRBJ1-2	.
TGTGCCAGTAGAGTTGGGACGGGGGACACCGGGGAGCTGTTTTTT	CASRVGTGDTGELFF	TRBV19	.	TRBJ2-2	.
TGTGCCAGCAGCTACCCTAGCGCGGCCGGGGAGCTGTTTTTT	CASSYPSAAGELFF	TRBV7-8	.	TRBJ2-2	.
TGTGCCAGCACCCGCTCCGGGGGGAGTACAGATACGCAGTATTTT	CASTRSGGSTDTQYF	TRBV7-8	TRBD2	TRBJ2-3	.
TGCGCCAGCAGCTTGGAGCAGGGAGGGACCTACGAGCAGTACTTC	CASSLEQGGTYEQYF	TRBV5-1	TRBD2	TRBJ2-7	.
TGTGCCAGCAGCCCGACAGGGGGCGCAGGAACGCAGTATTTT	CASSPTGGAGTQYF	TRBV5-5	TRBD1	TRBJ2-3	.
TGTGCCAGTAGTTTGGGGGGACTAACCTACGAGCAGTACTTC	CASSLGGLTYEQYF	TRBV19	TRBD2	TRBJ2-7	.
TGTGCCAGCAGTTCAGAGGCTTGGGGCCTCTATGGCTACACCTTC	CASSSEAWGLYGYTF	TRBV28	.	TRBJ1-2	.
TGCGCCAGCAGCACGGACAGGGGGCGACCCGAGCAGTACTTC	CASSTDRGRPEQYF	TRBV5-1	TRBD1	TRBJ2-7	.
TGTGCCAGCTCAACGGACCCGGGAACCGGGGGCTACACCTTC	CASSTDPGTGGYTF	TRBV18	.	TRBJ1-2	.
TGCGCCAGCAGCTCAGGACAGAACATTCAGTACTTC	CASSSGQNIQYF	TRBV5-1	.	TRBJ2-4	.
TGTGCCAGCAGTATATTTCTCGGGACTAGCGCCACAGATACGCAGTATTTT	CASSIFLGTSATDTQYF	TRBV21-1	.	TRBJ2-3	.
TGTGCCAGTTATGGCCCACAGGGTGGTGGCGGCTACACCTTC	CASYGPQGGGGYTF	TRBV19	.	TRBJ1-2	.
TGTGCCAGCACCCCCACAGGGACCCAACGACTGTTTTTT	CASTPTGTQRLFF	TRBV28	.	TRBJ1-4	.
TGTGCCAGCAGTGCCAGCTCCTACAATGAGCAGTTCTTC	CASSASSYNEQFF	TRBV27	.	TRBJ2-1	few
TGTGCCAGCAGTTCCCCTGCCGGGGAGCTGTTTTTT	CASSSPAGELFF	TRBV6-1	.	TRBJ2-2	.
TGTGCCAGTAGTATCGGGAACGGTCATAATGAAAAACTGTTTTTT	CASSIGNGHNEKLFF	TRBV19	.	TRBJ1-4	.
TGTGCCAGCAGTGCCAGTAACACCATATATTTT	CASSASNTIYF	TRBV2	.	TRBJ1-3	.
TGCGCCAGCAGCCAAGGAACAACAGGGTACACTGAAGCTTTCTTT	CASSQGTTGYTEAFF	TRBV4-3	.	TRBJ1-1	.
TGTGCCAGCAGTTTCCAACCGGGACAGGGCCCGAATGAGCAGTTCTTC	CASSFQPGQGPNEQFF	TRBV6-5	TRBD1	TRBJ2-1	few
TGTGCCAGCAGCTTAAAGGGGACTGGTGCATACGAGCAGTACTTC	CASSLKGTGAYEQYF	TRBV7-3	.	TRBJ2-7	once
TGTGCCAGCAGCTCGGCCGGGAGGGGAATCTATGGCTACACCTTC	CASSSAGRGIYGYTF	TRBV5-6	.	TRBJ1-2	.
TGTGCCAGCCGAGATCGGCGAATGGGCCCCAATGAGCAGTTCTTC	CASRDRRMGPNEQFF	TRBV6-5	.	TRBJ2-1	.
TGTGCCAGCAGGGGGGGATCTCTTGGGGGTTCACCCCTCCACTTT	CASRGGSLGGSPLHF	TRBV27	.	TRBJ1-6	once
TGTGCCTGGAGCGAACAGGGGTGGAGACCCCTCCACTTT	CAWSEQGWRPLHF	TRBV30	TRBD1	TRBJ1-6	few
TGCGCCAGCAGCTTGGAGGCAGGGGGCAGCGAGCAGTACTTC	CASSLEAGGSEQYF	TRBV5-1	TRBD1	TRBJ2-7	.